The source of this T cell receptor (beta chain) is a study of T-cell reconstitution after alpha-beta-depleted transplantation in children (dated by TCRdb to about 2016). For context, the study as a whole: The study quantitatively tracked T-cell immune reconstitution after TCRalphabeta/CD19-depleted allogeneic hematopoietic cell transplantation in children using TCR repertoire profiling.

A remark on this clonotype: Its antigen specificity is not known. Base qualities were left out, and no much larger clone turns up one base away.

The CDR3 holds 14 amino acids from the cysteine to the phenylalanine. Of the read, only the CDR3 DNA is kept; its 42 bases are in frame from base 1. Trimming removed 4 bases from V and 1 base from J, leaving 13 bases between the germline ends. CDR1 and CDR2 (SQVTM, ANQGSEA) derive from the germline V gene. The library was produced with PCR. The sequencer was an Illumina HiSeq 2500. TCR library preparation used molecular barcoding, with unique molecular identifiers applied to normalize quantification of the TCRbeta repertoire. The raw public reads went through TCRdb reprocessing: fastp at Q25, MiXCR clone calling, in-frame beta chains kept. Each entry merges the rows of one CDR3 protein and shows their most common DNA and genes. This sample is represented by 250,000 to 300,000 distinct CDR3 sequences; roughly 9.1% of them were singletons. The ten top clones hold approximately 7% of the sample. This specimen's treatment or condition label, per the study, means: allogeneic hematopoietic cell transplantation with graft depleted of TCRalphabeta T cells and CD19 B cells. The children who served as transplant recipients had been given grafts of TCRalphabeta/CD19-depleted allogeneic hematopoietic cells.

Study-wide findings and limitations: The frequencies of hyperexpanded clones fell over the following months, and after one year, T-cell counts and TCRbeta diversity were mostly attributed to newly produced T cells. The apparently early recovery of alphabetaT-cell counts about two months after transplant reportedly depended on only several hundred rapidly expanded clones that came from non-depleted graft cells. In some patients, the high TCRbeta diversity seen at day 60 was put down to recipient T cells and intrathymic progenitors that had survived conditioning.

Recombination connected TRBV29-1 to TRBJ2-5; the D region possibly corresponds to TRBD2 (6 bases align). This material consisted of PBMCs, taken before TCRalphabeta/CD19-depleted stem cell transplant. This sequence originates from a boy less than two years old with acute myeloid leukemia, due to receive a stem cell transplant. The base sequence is TGCAGCGTTGTTCGGCTAGCGACCCAAGAGACCCAGTACTTC. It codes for CSVVRLATQETQYF.